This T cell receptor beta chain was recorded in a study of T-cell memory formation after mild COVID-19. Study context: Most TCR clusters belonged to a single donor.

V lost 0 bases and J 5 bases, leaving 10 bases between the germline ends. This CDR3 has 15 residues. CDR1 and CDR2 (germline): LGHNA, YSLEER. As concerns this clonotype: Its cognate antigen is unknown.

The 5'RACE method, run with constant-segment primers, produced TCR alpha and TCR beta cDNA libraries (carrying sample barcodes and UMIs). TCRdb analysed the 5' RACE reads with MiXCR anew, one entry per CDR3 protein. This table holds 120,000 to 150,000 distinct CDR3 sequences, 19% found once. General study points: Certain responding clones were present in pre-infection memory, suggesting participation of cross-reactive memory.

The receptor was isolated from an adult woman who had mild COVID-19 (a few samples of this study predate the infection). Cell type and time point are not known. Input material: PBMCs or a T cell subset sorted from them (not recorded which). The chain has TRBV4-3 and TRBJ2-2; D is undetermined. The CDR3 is CASSQEGRRTGELFF. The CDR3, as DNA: TGCGCCAGCAGCCAAGAAGGACGTAGAACCGGGGAGCTGTTTTTT.